This T cell receptor (beta chain) derives from a study of blood T cell repertoires in COVID-19. Background on the study: Acute and convalescent COVID-19 samples came from the United States, Italy and Spain. Sources were T cells, B-cell-depleted T cells, or PBMCs; the material itself was cDNA or gDNA.

Generated by immunoSEQ multiplex PCR, the TCRdb table keeps only in-frame clones and is missing some. The sample holds approximately 250,000 clones; roughly 80% are singletons and the top ten take roughly 4%. Germline CDR1 reads WSHSY; CDR2 reads SAAADI. V dropped 7 bases and J dropped 4 bases, with 13 bases sitting between them. This CDR3 comprises 14 residues. The rearrangement links TRBV10-2 to TRBJ2-2; D is uncertain. The sequenced sample consisted of peripheral blood. The receptor's source is a man aged 55 to 70 with acute or convalescent COVID-19. CDR3: CASNVASSTGELFF. For the CDR3, the DNA is TGCGCCAGCAATGTAGCTAGTTCCACCGGGGAGCTGTTTTTT.